This T cell receptor (beta chain) was captured by sequencing in a study of Graves' ophthalmopathy and Graves' hyperthyroidism. Investigators amplified TCR beta CDR3 regions from RNA transcripts. An opening RT-PCR round employed HTBI primers and preceded a second-round multiplex PCR. MiXCR, applied by TCRdb to the multiplex PCR reads, yields one record per CDR3 protein. This table holds about 700,000 distinct CDR3 sequences, around 40% found once. Diagnostic conclusions were grounded in clinical symptoms, serum thyroxine, TRAb, thyroid ultrasound and orbital computed tomography. Someone took the PBMCs out of approximately 9.2 ml of fresh peripheral blood. The CDR3 is 15 amino acids. V was pared by 6 bases and J by 7 bases, with 10 bases of the junction left unmatched. The germline V gene has CDR1 SGHAT and CDR2 FQDESV (reference sequence).

Sequencing used peripheral blood. The J gene is TRBJ2-2, the V gene TRBV11-1, with 8 bases fitting TRBD1. The clonotype originates from an adult man with Graves' ophthalmopathy. As DNA, the CDR3 is TGTGCCAGCAGTTACGAGACAGGGGTGGTCGGGGAGCTGTTTTTT. This codes for CASSYETGVVGELFF.